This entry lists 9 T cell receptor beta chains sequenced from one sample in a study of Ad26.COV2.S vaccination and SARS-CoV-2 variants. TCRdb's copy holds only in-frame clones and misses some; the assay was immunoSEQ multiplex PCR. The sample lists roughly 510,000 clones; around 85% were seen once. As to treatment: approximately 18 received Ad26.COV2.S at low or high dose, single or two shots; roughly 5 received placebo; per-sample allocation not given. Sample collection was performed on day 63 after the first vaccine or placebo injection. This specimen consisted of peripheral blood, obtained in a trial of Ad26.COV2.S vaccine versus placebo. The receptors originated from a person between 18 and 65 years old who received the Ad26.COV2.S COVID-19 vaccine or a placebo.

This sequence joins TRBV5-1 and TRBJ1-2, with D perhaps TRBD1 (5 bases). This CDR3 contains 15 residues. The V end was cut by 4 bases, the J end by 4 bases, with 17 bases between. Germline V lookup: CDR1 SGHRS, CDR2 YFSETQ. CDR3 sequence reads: CASSRMAGEAYGYTF. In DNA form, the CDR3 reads TGCGCCAGCAGCAGAATGGCGGGGGAGGCCTATGGCTACACCTTC.

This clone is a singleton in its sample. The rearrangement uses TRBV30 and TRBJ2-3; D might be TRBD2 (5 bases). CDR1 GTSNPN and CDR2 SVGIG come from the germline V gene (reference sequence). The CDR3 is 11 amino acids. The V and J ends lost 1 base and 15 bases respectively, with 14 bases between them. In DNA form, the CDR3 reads TGTGCCTGGAGTGCCCAGTTGAGGGAATATTTT. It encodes CAWSAQLREYF. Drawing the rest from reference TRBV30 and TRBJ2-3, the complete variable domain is SQTIHQWPATLVQPVGSPLSLECTVEGTSNPNLYWYRQAAGRGLQLLFYSVGIGQISSEVPQNLSASRPQDRQFILSSKKLLLSDSGFYLCAWSAQLREYFGPGTRLTVL.

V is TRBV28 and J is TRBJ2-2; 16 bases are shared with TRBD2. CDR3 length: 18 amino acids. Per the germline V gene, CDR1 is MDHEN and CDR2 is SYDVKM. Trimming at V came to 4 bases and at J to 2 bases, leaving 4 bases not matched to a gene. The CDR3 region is CASSSGLAGGPNTGELFF. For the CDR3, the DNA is TGTGCCAGCAGTTCGGGACTAGCGGGAGGGCCCAACACCGGGGAGCTGTTTTTT.

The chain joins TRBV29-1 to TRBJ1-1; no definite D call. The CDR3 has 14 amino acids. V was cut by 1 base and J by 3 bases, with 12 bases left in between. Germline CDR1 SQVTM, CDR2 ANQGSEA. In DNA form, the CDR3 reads TGCAGCGTTGAAGTCCCTTATTCCTACACTGAAGCTTTCTTT. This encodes CSVEVPYSYTEAFF.

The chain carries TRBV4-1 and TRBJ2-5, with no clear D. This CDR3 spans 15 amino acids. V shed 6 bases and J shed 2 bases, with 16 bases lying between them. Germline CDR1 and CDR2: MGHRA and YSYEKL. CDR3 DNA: TGCGCCAGCAGTCTCCTCAGAAACCCGCAAGAGACCCAGTACTTC. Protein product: CASSLLRNPQETQYF.

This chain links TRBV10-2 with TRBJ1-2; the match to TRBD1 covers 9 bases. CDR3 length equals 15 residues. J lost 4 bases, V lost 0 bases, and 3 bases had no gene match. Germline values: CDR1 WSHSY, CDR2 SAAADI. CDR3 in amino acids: CASSESTGGAYGYTF. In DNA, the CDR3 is TGCGCCAGCAGTGAGTCAACAGGGGGCGCCTATGGCTACACCTTC.

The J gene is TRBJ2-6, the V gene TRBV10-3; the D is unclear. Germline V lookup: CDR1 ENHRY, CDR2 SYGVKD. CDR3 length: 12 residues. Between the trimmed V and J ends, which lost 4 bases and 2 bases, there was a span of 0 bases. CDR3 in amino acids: CAISAGANVLTF. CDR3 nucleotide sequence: TGTGCCATCAGTGCTGGGGCCAACGTCCTGACTTTC.

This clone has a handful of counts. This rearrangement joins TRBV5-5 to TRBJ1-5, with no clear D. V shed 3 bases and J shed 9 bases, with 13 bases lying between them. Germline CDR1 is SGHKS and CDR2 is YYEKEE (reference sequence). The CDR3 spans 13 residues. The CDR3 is CASSSDDRRPQHF. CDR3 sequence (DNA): TGTGCCAGCAGCTCTGATGACCGGAGGCCCCAGCATTTT.

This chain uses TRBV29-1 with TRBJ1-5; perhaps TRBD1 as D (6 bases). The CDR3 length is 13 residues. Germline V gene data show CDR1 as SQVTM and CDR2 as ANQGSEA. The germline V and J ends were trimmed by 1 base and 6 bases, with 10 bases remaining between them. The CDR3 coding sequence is TGCAGCGTTGAAGGTAGCAGGGGTCAGCCCCAGCATTTT. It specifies CSVEGSRGQPQHF.